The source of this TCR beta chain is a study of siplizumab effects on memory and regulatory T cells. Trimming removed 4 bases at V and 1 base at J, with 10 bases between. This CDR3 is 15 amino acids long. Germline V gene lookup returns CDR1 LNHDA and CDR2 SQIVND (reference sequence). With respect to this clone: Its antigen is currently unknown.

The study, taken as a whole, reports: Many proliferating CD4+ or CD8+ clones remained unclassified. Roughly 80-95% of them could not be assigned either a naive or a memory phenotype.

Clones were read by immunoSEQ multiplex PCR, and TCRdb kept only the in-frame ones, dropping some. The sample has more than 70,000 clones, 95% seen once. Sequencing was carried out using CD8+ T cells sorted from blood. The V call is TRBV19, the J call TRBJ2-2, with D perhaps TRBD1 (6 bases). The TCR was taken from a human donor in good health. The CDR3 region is CASSRTVMNTGELFF. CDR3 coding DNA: TGTGCCAGTAGTAGGACAGTAATGAACACCGGGGAGCTGTTTTTT. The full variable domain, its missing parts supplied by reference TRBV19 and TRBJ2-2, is DGGITQSPKYLFRKEGQNVTLSCEQNLNHDAMYWYRQDPGQGLRLIYYSQIVNDFQKGDIAEGYSVSREKKESFPLTVTSAQKNPTAFYLCASSRTVMNTGELFFGEGSRLTVL.